The 17 T cell receptor beta chains given below trace back to one sample, sequenced in a study of cytomegalovirus exposure and HLA in healthy donors. Assay used: immunoSEQ multiplex PCR; TCRdb lists only in-frame clones, some missing. Of about 160,000 clones listed, about nine tenths are singletons. Sequencing was carried out using PBMCs. The receptors here all came from a woman younger than 35 in good health and CMV-seropositive.

This sequence joins TRBV30 and TRBJ2-7; D possibly corresponds to TRBD2 (7 bases). V shed 4 bases and J shed 3 bases, with 13 bases lying between them. Looked up from germline, CDR1 is GTSNPN and CDR2 is SVGIG (reference sequence). This CDR3 region has 13 residues. This CDR3 reads CAWKVGGGYEQYF. The DNA of the CDR3 is TGTGCCTGGAAAGTGGGAGGGGGCTACGAGCAGTACTTC.

This clone was observed a few times. The CDR3 nucleotides are TGTGCCAGCTCACCAAGGAGTGCCGTGGCTTTCTTT. It yields the protein CASSPRSAVAFF. The J gene is TRBJ1-1, the V gene TRBV18; D is unclear. The CDR3 loop spans 12 amino acids. The germline V gene has CDR1 KGHSH and CDR2 LQKENI. With 2 bases removed from V and 11 bases from J, the gap between germline ends came to 12 bases.

The chain uses TRBV4-3 and TRBJ2-7; no reliable D call. The V gene's germline CDR1 is LGHNA and CDR2 YSLEER. The V end was cut by 1 base, the J end by 0 bases, with 13 bases between. The CDR3 spans 16 residues. The CDR3 is CASSQVVGQSSYEQYF. CDR3 DNA: TGCGCCAGCAGCCAAGTGGTGGGCCAGAGCTCCTACGAGCAGTACTTC.

V gene TRBV6-5 combines with J gene TRBJ2-1; 9 bases match TRBD2. This CDR3 is built from 16 residues. Trimming cost V 3 bases and J 7 bases; bases outside gene matches: 10. Germline V gene data show CDR1 as MNHEY and CDR2 as SVGAGI. Here the CDR3 DNA reads TGTGCCAGCAGTTATCCTCTGGCGGGAGGGCTGAATGAGCAGTTCTTC. Residues: CASSYPLAGGLNEQFF.

The chain combines TRBV25-1 with TRBJ1-5; TRBD1 might be the D (6 bases). Germline assignment: CDR1 MGHDK and CDR2 SYGVNS. This CDR3 is built from 14 residues. V shed 3 bases and J shed 2 bases, with 8 bases lying between them. The CDR3 nucleotides read TGTGCCAGCAGTGACGCAGGGGGCAATCAGCCCCAGCATTTT. Protein sequence: CASSDAGGNQPQHF.

This clone has just one count. This chain uses TRBV5-1 with TRBJ1-4; D is unclear. V was pared by 0 bases and J by 7 bases, with 13 bases between. The CDR3 covers 15 residues. Germline V gives CDR1 SGHRS, CDR2 YFSETQ. CDR3 DNA sequence: TGCGCCAGCAGCTTGGACAGTCGACGACCTGAAAAACTGTTTTTT. Protein sequence: CASSLDSRRPEKLFF.

This rearrangement joins TRBV5-6 to TRBJ1-2, with 7 bases matching TRBD1. Germline V lookup: CDR1 SGHDT, CDR2 YYEEEE. J was trimmed by 8 bases and V by 2 bases; bases with no gene match: 9. This CDR3 contains 14 residues. CDR3 coding DNA: TGTGCCAGCAGCTTTACGTGGGAAGGGGGCGGCTACACCTTC. Residues: CASSFTWEGGGYTF.

CDR3 DNA: TGTGCCAGCAGCTCCCGACTAGCGGGGGTAACAGATACGCAGTATTTT. Translation: CASSSRLAGVTDTQYF. This chain joins TRBV9 and TRBJ2-3, with TRBD2 matching over 12 bases. The ends lost 4 bases at V and 3 bases at J; junction bases unmatched: 6. Germline loops: CDR1 SGDLS, CDR2 YYNGEE. This CDR3 spans 16 amino acids.

The CDR3, as DNA: TGCGCCAGCAGCCTACTCGGACAGGGCAATGAGCAGTTCTTC. Its translation is CASSLLGQGNEQFF. The chain employs TRBV5-1 and TRBJ2-1; TRBD1 matches 8 bases. Germline lookup yields CDR1 SGHRS and CDR2 YFSETQ. J lost 6 bases, V lost 4 bases, and 6 bases had no gene match. The CDR3 has 14 residues. Using reference TRBV5-1 and TRBJ2-1 for the parts outside the CDR3, the full variable domain is KAGVTQTPRYLIKTRGQQVTLSCSPISGHRSVSWYQQTPGQGLQFLFEYFSETQRNKGNFPGRFSGRQFSNSRSEMNVSTLELGDSALYLCASSLLGQGNEQFFGPGTRLTVL.

The DNA for the CDR3 is TGTGCCAGCAGCAAGACAGGGGCCGGCCAACTTCGGGCCCTCCACTTT. This sequence encodes CASSKTGAGQLRALHF. The chain joins TRBV5-4 to TRBJ1-6, with 8 bases that match TRBD1. Losses at the gene ends were 4 bases for V and 14 bases for J; bases not matched to a gene: 17. This CDR3 contains 16 residues. Per germline, CDR1 SGHNT and CDR2 YYREEE (reference sequence).

V is TRBV30 and J is TRBJ2-1; no clear D gene. Germline V gene lookup returns CDR1 GTSNPN and CDR2 SVGIG (reference sequence). V lost 0 bases and J lost 8, with 17 bases in between. This CDR3 has 15 residues. Here the CDR3 DNA reads TGTGCCTGGAGTGTACTAACTACGGCAAGCGATGAGCAGTTCTTC. Encoded protein: CAWSVLTTASDEQFF.

This chain uses TRBV5-4 with TRBJ2-7, with TRBD2 matching over 10 bases. The CDR3 extends over 14 amino acids. V lost 2 bases and J lost 2; bases outside the gene matches: 1. CDR1 is SGHNT, CDR2 YYREEE, per germline (reference sequence). The CDR3 here is CASSFLAGAYEQYF. In nucleotides, the CDR3 is TGTGCCAGCAGCTTCCTAGCGGGGGCCTACGAGCAGTACTTC.

V usage is TRBV12-2 and J usage is TRBJ1-1; the table's D call TRBD1 went unverified against the DNA. TRBV12-2 is tagged as a pseudogene. The CDR3 sequence is 13 residues long. The CDR3 bases are TGTGCAAGTCGCTTACTGGACAGGGTGAAAGCTTTCTTT. Amino acids: CASRLLDRVKAFF.

This clone has more than one count but fewer than ten. J is TRBJ2-4 and V is TRBV11-3; a weak D match, TRBD2 (6 bases). Germline V gene sequence: CDR1 SGHNT, CDR2 YENEEA. The V gene lost 2 bases and the J gene lost 5 bases, with 10 bases spanning the gap. This CDR3 is built from 14 residues. The CDR3 DNA sequence: TGTGCCAGCAGCTTACGGGGAGGCGAAAACATTCAGTACTTC. Protein: CASSLRGGENIQYF.

The chain is built from TRBV7-3 and TRBJ2-1, with 10 bases matching TRBD2. The trim removed 5 bases at V and 7 bases at J, leaving 5 bases unmatched. The CDR3 loop spans 14 amino acids. Germline V gene data show CDR1 as SGHTA and CDR2 as FQGTGA. The CDR3 DNA reads TGTGCCAGCAGCCTAGGACTAGCGGTTAATGAGCAGTTCTTC. As protein: CASSLGLAVNEQFF.

V and J are TRBV5-6 and TRBJ2-7, with 8 bases lining up with TRBD1. Unmatched junction bases numbered 7, after V lost 4 bases and J lost 4 bases. CDR1 and CDR2 from the germline V gene are SGHDT and YYEEEE. The CDR3 covers 14 residues. This CDR3 reads CASSMGTGLYEQYF. For the CDR3, the DNA is TGTGCCAGCAGCATGGGGACAGGACTATACGAGCAGTACTTC.

This chain uses TRBV11-3 with TRBJ2-6, with 8 bases aligning to TRBD1. This CDR3 comprises 17 residues. Germline CDR1 is SGHNT and CDR2 is YENEEA. The V segment lost 5 bases and the J segment 2 bases; nucleotides outside the gene matches: 8. The CDR3, as DNA: TGTGCCAGCAGCCCCCGGGACAGGAAAACTGGGGCCAACGTCCTGACTTTC. This encodes CASSPRDRKTGANVLTF.